The TCR beta chain described here comes from a study of vaccination effects on CD4 cells after COVID-19. Study findings and constraints: Nearly all vaccine-induced clones in healthy recipients recognized only SARS-CoV-2.

A word on this clone: The antigen is not known.

This table comes from immunoSEQ multiplex PCR, and its TCRdb copy is limited to in-frame clones, with some not included. This table holds around 81,000 clones, around four fifths found once. Using viral peptide pools, the ViraFEST assay grew out antigen-specific CD4+ T cells prior to sequencing. It was after roughly 11 days of culture that CD4+ T cells were isolated. Two doses of BNT162b2 or mRNA-1273 vaccine were administered to participants. Culturing of around 2 million PBMC per well took place with around 9 IU/ml IL-2 and 9 to 10 ug/ml peptides. Germline V lookup: CDR1 SGHRS, CDR2 YFSETQ. Trimming cost V 5 bases and J 1 base; bases outside gene matches: 4. The CDR3 consists of 15 residues.

This material consisted of CD4+ T cells from PBMCs cultured with HCoV-OC43 spike peptides, taken after COVID-19 vaccination. This sample's subset: HCoV-OC43 spike overlapping peptide pool stimulation. The chain couples TRBV5-1 to TRBJ2-2; 8 nucleotides align to TRBD1. The TCR was taken from a human donor who received a COVID-19 vaccine. CDR3 region: CASRSGTGNTGELFF. CDR3 in DNA: TGCGCCAGCAGATCCGGGACAGGGAACACCGGGGAGCTGTTTTTT.